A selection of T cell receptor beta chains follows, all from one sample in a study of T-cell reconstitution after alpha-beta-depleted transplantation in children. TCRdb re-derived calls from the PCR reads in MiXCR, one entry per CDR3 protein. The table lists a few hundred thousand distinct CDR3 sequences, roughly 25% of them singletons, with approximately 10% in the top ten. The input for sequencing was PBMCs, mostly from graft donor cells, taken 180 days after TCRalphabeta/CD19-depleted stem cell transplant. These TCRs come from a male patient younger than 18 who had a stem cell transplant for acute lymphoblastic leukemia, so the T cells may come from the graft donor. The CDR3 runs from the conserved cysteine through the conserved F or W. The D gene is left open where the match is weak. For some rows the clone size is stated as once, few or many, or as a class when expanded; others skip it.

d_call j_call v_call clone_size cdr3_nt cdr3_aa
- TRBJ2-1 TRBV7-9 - TGTGCCAGCAGCCCCGTGAATGAGCAGTTCTTC CASSPVNEQFF
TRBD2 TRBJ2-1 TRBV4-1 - TGCGCCAGCAGCCAACTCGGCGCGGGAGGGTCCTACAATGAGCAGTTCTTC CASSQLGAGGSYNEQFF
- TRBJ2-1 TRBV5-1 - TGCGCCAGCAGCTTTAGTAGTGGGGGCTCCTACAATGAGCAGTTCTTC CASSFSSGGSYNEQFF
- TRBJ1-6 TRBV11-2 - TGTGCCAGCAGCCTGAACACCGGCGGGGTTGCTTCACCCCTCCACTTT CASSLNTGGVASPLHF
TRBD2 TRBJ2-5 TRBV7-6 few TGTGCCAGCAGCTGGACTAGCGGGATCCAAGAGACCCAGTACTTC CASSWTSGIQETQYF
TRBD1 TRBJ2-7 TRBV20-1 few TGCAGTGCCCAGAAGCCCGGGACAGGACACTACGAGCAGTACTTC CSAQKPGTGHYEQYF
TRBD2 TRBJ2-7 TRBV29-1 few TGCAGCGTTGCCAGGGAGCGGGGGTTCTACGAGCAGTACTTC CSVARERGFYEQYF
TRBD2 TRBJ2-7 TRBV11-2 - TGTGCCAGCAGCTTAGAGGTGGGGGGGCGAGGGCGGGAGGCCCGGTACGAGCAGTACTTC CASSLEVGGRGREARYEQYF
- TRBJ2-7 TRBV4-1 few TGCGCCAGCAGCCAAAGAGGGATAGGCTACGAGCAGTACTTC CASSQRGIGYEQYF
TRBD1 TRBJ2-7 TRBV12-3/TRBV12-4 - TGTGCCAGCAGTTACCGGGACAGGGGAACCTACGAGCAGTACTTC CASSYRDRGTYEQYF
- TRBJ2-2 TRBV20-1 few TGCAGGTCTCGCAGGGGAATGAACACCGGGGAGCTGTTTTTT CRSRRGMNTGELFF
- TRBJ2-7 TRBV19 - TGTGCCTCGGGGAATGGGGCCTACGAGCAGTACTTC CASGNGAYEQYF
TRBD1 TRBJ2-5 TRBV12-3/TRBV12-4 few TGTGCCAGCCTACAGGGGGCGCGGGAGACCCAGTACTTC CASLQGARETQYF
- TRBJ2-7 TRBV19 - TGTGCCAGTAGTATAGTAGAAGGGGGTCTGGACGAGCAGTACTTC CASSIVEGGLDEQYF
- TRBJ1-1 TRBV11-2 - TGTGCCAGCAGTCACCCAGGGAACACTGAAGCTTTCTTT CASSHPGNTEAFF
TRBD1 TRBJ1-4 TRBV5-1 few TGCGCCAGCAGCCTGTCACCGGGACAGGGGGCGACGAGGGCAGAAAAACTGTTTTTT CASSLSPGQGATRAEKLFF
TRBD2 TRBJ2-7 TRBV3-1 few TGTGCCAGCAGCCAAGCTTCGGGCGGGAGGATCTACGAGCAGTACTTC CASSQASGGRIYEQYF
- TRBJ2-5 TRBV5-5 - TGTGCCAGCAGCTACTCCCAAGAGACCCAGTACTTC CASSYSQETQYF
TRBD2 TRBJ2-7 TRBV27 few TGTGCCAGCAGGCGGGAGGGCCCCAGCGAGCAGTACTTC CASRREGPSEQYF
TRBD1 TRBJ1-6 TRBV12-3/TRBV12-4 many TGTGCCAGCAGTCCACGGACAGGGAATAATTCACCCCTCCACTTT CASSPRTGNNSPLHF
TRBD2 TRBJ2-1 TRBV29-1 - TGCAGCGTCGAAACTAGCGGGAGGGCTATAGTAGGATACAATGAGCAGTTCTTC CSVETSGRAIVGYNEQFF
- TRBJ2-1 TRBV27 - TGTGCCACCAATGGAGGCAATGAGCAGTTCTTC CATNGGNEQFF
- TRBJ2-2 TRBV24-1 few TGTGCCACCAGTCCGTCGGGGACGGGGGAGCTGTTTTTT CATSPSGTGELFF
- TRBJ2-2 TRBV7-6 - TGTGCCAGCAGCTTAGCTAGTCGGCAGATAAGCGGGGAGCTGTTTTTT CASSLASRQISGELFF